Following are 14 T cell receptor beta chains from one sample sequenced in a study of blood T cell repertoires in COVID-19. Assay used: immunoSEQ multiplex PCR; TCRdb lists only in-frame clones, some missing. The sample contains 250,000 to 300,000 clones, 90% of which appear only once. The sample was peripheral blood. These receptors all stem from a woman aged 60-75 years with COVID-19, enrolled during active disease.

For this clone: Other DNA sequences in the sample encode the same CDR3. The CDR3, as DNA: TGTGCCAGCAGCGTAGCGGGGTATGGCTACACCTTC. Translated: CASSVAGYGYTF. The V call is TRBV9, the J call TRBJ1-2; D ambiguous. Germline V gene sequence: CDR1 SGDLS, CDR2 YYNGEE. V lost 0 bases to trimming and J lost 5 bases, with 5 bases between them. The CDR3 is made up of 12 amino acids.

V gene TRBV5-6 combines with J gene TRBJ1-3, with a tentative D call TRBD1 (5 bases). Germline lookup yields CDR1 SGHDT and CDR2 YYEEEE. Trimming removed 0 bases from V and 0 bases from J, with 13 bases in between. CDR3 length: 17 amino acids. CDR3 bases: TGTGCCAGCAGCTTGGCCGGGGGGGTACGCTCTGGAAACACCATATATTTT. Amino acid sequence: CASSLAGGVRSGNTIYF.

The chain has TRBV3-1 (or the pseudogene TRBV3-2) and TRBJ1-4; weak D call: TRBD1 (6 bases). Germline CDR1 and CDR2: LGHDT and YNNKEL (reference sequence). The V end was cut by 4 bases, the J end by 0 bases, with 15 bases between. The CDR3 is 17 residues long. The CDR3 nucleotides read TGTGCCAGCAGCCCTCAAGGGGGAGTTGCAACTAATGAAAAACTGTTTTTT. The encoded protein is CASSPQGGVATNEKLFF.

The chain uses TRBV14 and TRBJ1-1; D gene uncertain. This CDR3 contains 15 residues. The germline V and J ends were trimmed by 4 bases and 3 bases, with 15 bases remaining between them. Germline V gene data show CDR1 as SGHDN and CDR2 as FVKESK. CDR3 DNA: TGTGCCAGCAGCCCAATTGGGAAGAGGGACACTGAAGCTTTCTTT. Its protein is CASSPIGKRDTEAFF.

V is TRBV5-8 and J is TRBJ1-2; D unclear. Germline V gives CDR1 SGHTS, CDR2 YDEGEE. V was shortened by 3 bases and J by 8 bases, with 11 bases between the two germline ends. The CDR3 covers 12 residues. The CDR3 is CASSWRVAGYTF. The DNA for the CDR3 is TGTGCCAGCAGCTGGAGGGTTGCCGGCTACACCTTC.

This sequence joins TRBV6-4 and TRBJ2-1; 11 bases line up with TRBD2. The germline V gene has CDR1 MRHNA and CDR2 SNTAGT. CDR3 length equals 17 residues. V lost 4 bases to trimming and J lost 5 bases; unmatched junction nucleotides: 10. Here the CDR3 reads CASSALVGTSGHNEQFF. The CDR3 DNA follows: TGTGCCAGCAGTGCCTTAGTTGGGACTAGCGGCCACAATGAGCAGTTCTTC.

V usage is TRBV15 and J usage is TRBJ1-5; D is uncertain. Germline CDR1 reads LNHNV; CDR2 reads YYDKDF (reference sequence). The CDR3 has 16 amino acids. The V gene lost 4 bases and the J gene lost 9 bases, with 22 bases spanning the gap. The CDR3 region is CATSTQAGRMGSPQHF. The DNA of the CDR3 is TGTGCCACCAGCACCCAGGCGGGCAGGATGGGATCGCCCCAGCATTTT.

The V call is TRBV12-3 or TRBV12-4, the J call TRBJ1-2; maybe TRBD1 (6 bases). This CDR3 is built from 13 residues. V was cut by 3 bases and J by 9 bases, with 14 bases left in between. Here the CDR3 DNA reads TGTGCCAGCAGTTTCATGGCAGGGGAACGCTACACCTTC. This translates into CASSFMAGERYTF.

The chain couples TRBV7-9 to TRBJ1-2; D is unclear. The CDR3 loop spans 13 amino acids. Germline V gene data show CDR1 as SEHNR and CDR2 as FQNEAQ (reference sequence). Trimming shortened V by 6 bases and J by 8 bases, and 16 bases separated the two germline ends. CDR3 nucleotide sequence: TGTGCCAGCAGTTCCTCGCCCTCGGAGGGCTACACCTTC. Translated: CASSSSPSEGYTF. The full variable domain, completed using reference TRBV7-9 and TRBJ1-2, is DTGVSQNPRHKITKRGQNVTFRCDPISEHNRLYWYRQTLGQGPEFLTYFQNEAQLEKSRLLSDRFSAERPKGSFSTLEIQRTEQGDSAMYLCASSSSPSEGYTFGSGTRLTVV.

Only a few counts were recorded for this clone. This chain joins TRBV10-3 and TRBJ1-1; TRBD1 might be the D (6 bases). The CDR3 loop spans 16 amino acids. Trimming pared 6 bases from V and 4 bases from J, leaving 21 bases between. The V gene's germline CDR1 is ENHRY and CDR2 SYGVKD. As DNA, the CDR3 is TGTGCCATCAGCCAAGGCGGAACAGGGATTGCCACTGAAGCTTTCTTT. Protein: CAISQGGTGIATEAFF.

The gene calls are TRBV14 and TRBJ2-7, with D possibly TRBD1 on 6 matching bases. The CDR3 has 15 amino acids. The germline gives CDR1 SGHDN, CDR2 FVKESK. The V gene lost 1 base and the J gene lost 0 bases, with 10 bases spanning the gap. Here the CDR3 DNA reads TGTGCCAGCAGCCAAGGACAGGCGAACTCCTACGAGCAGTACTTC. Its translation is CASSQGQANSYEQYF.

The table lists this clone with a count of one. Other DNA sequences in the sample encode the same CDR3. J is TRBJ2-7 and V is TRBV19; 9 bases line up with TRBD1. Germline CDR1 reads LNHDA; CDR2 reads SQIVND (reference sequence). The CDR3 runs 14 residues. The junction had 4 bases not matched to a gene; V was cut back by 5 bases and J by 2 bases. The chain's CDR3 is CASSPGQGPYEQYF. Written as DNA, the CDR3 is TGTGCCAGTAGTCCGGGACAGGGCCCCTACGAGCAGTACTTC. The whole variable domain, filled in from reference TRBV19 and TRBJ2-7, reads DGGITQSPKYLFRKEGQNVTLSCEQNLNHDAMYWYRQDPGQGLRLIYYSQIVNDFQKGDIAEGYSVSREKKESFPLTVTSAQKNPTAFYLCASSPGQGPYEQYFGPGTRLTVT.

This sequence joins TRBV10-3 and TRBJ1-1, with D unresolved. Germline V gene sequence: CDR1 ENHRY, CDR2 SYGVKD. The CDR3 contains 13 residues. V lost 5 bases and J lost 1, with 8 bases in between. The CDR3 DNA reads TGTGCCATCAGTCCCCTAGGGAACACTGAAGCTTTCTTT. It encodes CAISPLGNTEAFF.

This chain connects TRBV5-8 to TRBJ1-1; D perhaps matches TRBD1 (6 bases). Looked up from germline, CDR1 is SGHTS and CDR2 is YDEGEE. This CDR3 spans 15 amino acids. The V end lost 4 bases, the J end lost 2 bases, and 15 bases lay between the germline ends. The CDR3 DNA sequence: TGTGCCAGCAGCCATACCGGGACACCCAACACTGAAGCTTTCTTT. Protein sequence: CASSHTGTPNTEAFF.